What follows are 25 T cell receptor beta chains derived from one specimen sequenced in a study of cytomegalovirus exposure and HLA in healthy donors. PCR used 60 Vbeta primers and 13 Jbeta primers. Profiling relied on immunoSEQ multiplex PCR, and the TCRdb table lists in-frame clones only, not all of them. The data show more than 100,000 clones, around 65% seen once. The sample was PBMCs. The receptors stem from a man aged 18 to 30 in good health and CMV-seronegative.

The chain carries TRBV7-9 and TRBJ2-7, with 8 bases identical to TRBD1. The V gene end was trimmed by 5 bases and the J gene end by 6 bases; junction bases not matched to a gene: 12. This CDR3 is 15 amino acids long. Germline V gene sequence: CDR1 SEHNR, CDR2 FQNEAQ (reference sequence). CDR3 sequence reads: CASSGERTGSLEQYF. The CDR3 DNA reads as TGTGCCAGCAGCGGGGAGAGGACAGGGAGTCTCGAGCAGTACTTC. Drawing the rest from reference TRBV7-9 and TRBJ2-7, the complete variable domain is DTGVSQNPRHKITKRGQNVTFRCDPISEHNRLYWYRQTLGQGPEFLTYFQNEAQLEKSRLLSDRFSAERPKGSFSTLEIQRTEQGDSAMYLCASSGERTGSLEQYFGPGTRLTVT.

The CDR3 here is CASSVTGTRNEQYF. CDR3 DNA sequence: TGCGCCAGCAGTGTAACCGGGACTAGAAACGAGCAGTACTTC. J is TRBJ2-7 and V is TRBV10-2; 8 bases fit TRBD2. The J segment lost 5 bases and the V segment lost 4 bases, leaving 7 bases of the junction unmatched. Germline assignment: CDR1 WSHSY and CDR2 SAAADI. The CDR3 has 14 residues.

This clone was observed a few times. The rearrangement links TRBV19 to TRBJ2-3; the match to TRBD1 covers 10 bases. The CDR3 runs to 16 residues. V was pared by 5 bases and J by 4 bases, with 9 bases of the junction left unmatched. Germline assignment: CDR1 LNHDA and CDR2 SQIVND (reference sequence). CDR3 sequence: CASSFSGTGVPDTQYF. The CDR3 coding sequence is TGTGCCAGTAGTTTCTCCGGGACAGGGGTTCCAGATACGCAGTATTTT.

The chain has TRBV7-8 and TRBJ2-1, with D possibly TRBD2 on 6 matching bases. V was cut by 3 bases and J by 4 bases, with 10 bases left in between. Per germline, CDR1 SGHVS and CDR2 FQNEAQ. The CDR3 length is 14 residues. The CDR3 spells CASSFPGSYNEQFF. CDR3 DNA sequence: TGTGCCAGCAGCTTCCCCGGGAGTTACAATGAGCAGTTCTTC. The full variable domain, in which reference TRBV7-8 and TRBJ2-1 provide the parts outside the CDR3, is GAGVSQSPRYKVAKRGQDVALRCDPISGHVSLFWYQQALGQGPEFLTYFQNEAQLDKSGLPSDRFFAERPEGSVSTLKIQRTQQEDSAVYLCASSFPGSYNEQFFGPGTRLTVL.

The rearrangement links TRBV4-1 to TRBJ2-1; tentatively, D is TRBD2 (5 bases). This CDR3 has 15 amino acids. Germline loops: CDR1 MGHRA, CDR2 YSYEKL. V lost 6 bases to trimming and J lost 0 bases, with 12 bases between them. CDR3 in DNA: TGCGCCAGCAGACAGTCTAGCACCTCCTACAATGAGCAGTTCTTC. It translates to CASRQSSTSYNEQFF.

The chain couples TRBV11-3 to TRBJ2-5; the D gene is possibly TRBD2 (6 bases). The CDR3 is 14 amino acids. CDR1 SGHNT and CDR2 YENEEA come from the germline V gene. Trimming took 3 bases from V and 6 from J, leaving 14 bases between them. Here the CDR3 DNA reads TGTGCCAGCAGCTTGGGTGGAGGGGAGAAGACCCAGTACTTC. This codes for CASSLGGGEKTQYF.

This chain uses TRBV7-2 with TRBJ1-1; D uncertain. CDR3 size: 14 residues. V was clipped by 4 bases and J by 7 bases, with 16 bases between them. The germline V gene encodes CDR1 SGHTA and CDR2 FQGNSA. The CDR3 DNA reads as TGTGCCAGCAGCTCCCCCCCGGGAAAGGGTGAAGCTTTCTTT. It yields the protein CASSSPPGKGEAFF.

The chain joins TRBV6-5 to TRBJ2-5, with D perhaps TRBD2 (7 bases). V gave up 7 bases and J gave up 6 bases, with 18 bases separating them. This CDR3 spans 14 amino acids. The germline V gene encodes CDR1 MNHEY and CDR2 SVGAGI. The CDR3 spells CASTPDRGAKTQYF. The CDR3 region has the DNA TGTGCCAGCACCCCTGACCGGGGGGCGAAGACCCAGTACTTC.

This clone appeared once. The V call is TRBV5-6, the J call TRBJ2-7; TRBD2 aligns across 13 bases. This CDR3 has 16 residues. V dropped 4 bases and J dropped 7; count of bases not matched to a gene: 11. CDR1 is SGHDT, CDR2 YYEEEE, per germline. CDR3 DNA sequence: TGTGCCAGCAGCCCCGTCGGGACTAGCGGGACGGTGGAGCAGTACTTC. It yields the protein CASSPVGTSGTVEQYF.

The sample holds a few counts of this clone. J is TRBJ2-7 and V is TRBV19, with 7 positions matching TRBD2. The trim removed 2 bases at V and 5 bases at J, leaving 9 bases unmatched. The CDR3 is made up of 15 amino acids. CDR1 and CDR2 (germline): LNHDA, SQIVND (reference sequence). The CDR3: CASSITAGTINEQYF. The CDR3 bases are TGTGCCAGTAGTATAACGGCCGGGACTATTAACGAGCAGTACTTC.

The rearrangement joins TRBV6-1 to TRBJ2-3; tentatively, D is TRBD1 (6 bases). CDR3 length: 15 amino acids. Germline V gene data show CDR1 as MNHNS and CDR2 as SASEGT. The V and J ends lost 8 bases and 4 bases respectively, with 19 bases between them. CDR3 bases: TGTGCCAGCGGAAAGACCGGGACATTGGCAGATACGCAGTATTTT. This sequence encodes CASGKTGTLADTQYF.

This chain uses TRBV15 with TRBJ2-7; TRBD2 aligns across 9 bases. The germline V gene encodes CDR1 LNHNV and CDR2 YYDKDF (reference sequence). V gave up 1 base and J gave up 4 bases; unmatched junction bases: 8. The CDR3 sequence is 16 residues long. CDR3: CATSRASAGGGYEQYF. CDR3 DNA sequence: TGTGCCACCAGCAGAGCATCAGCGGGGGGTGGATACGAGCAGTACTTC.

The CDR3 loop is CASSFQGSGANVLTF. CDR3 sequence (DNA): TGTGCCAGCAGCTTCCAGGGGTCTGGGGCCAACGTCCTGACTTTC. The chain joins TRBV11-3 to TRBJ2-6, with D possibly matching TRBD1 (6 bases). The CDR3 sequence is 15 residues long. Germline-derived CDR1 and CDR2 are SGHNT and YENEEA. V was cut by 3 bases and J by 1 base, with 7 bases left in between.

This rearrangement joins TRBV1 to TRBJ2-1; the D segment call TRBD1 is taken from the table without a DNA check. TRBV1 is listed as a pseudogene. The CDR3 length is 13 residues. The CDR3 region has the DNA TGCACCAGCGCCGGTGACAGAAACAATGAGCAGTTCTTC. It yields the protein CTSAGDRNNEQFF.

CDR3 sequence: CATRTDVSNQPQHF. CDR3 DNA: TGTGCCACCAGGACAGACGTTAGCAATCAGCCCCAGCATTTT. The chain has TRBV15 and TRBJ1-5; a weak D match, TRBD1 (5 bases). Germline CDR1 is LNHNV and CDR2 is YYDKDF (reference sequence). This CDR3 contains 14 residues. The ends were cut back, 6 bases at V and 0 bases at J, with 9 bases in the middle. Complete variable domain (other parts from reference TRBV15 and TRBJ1-5): DAMVIQNPRYQVTQFGKPVTLSCSQTLNHNVMYWYQQKSSQAPKLLFHYYDKDFNNEADTPDNFQSRRPNTSFCFLDIRSPGLGDTAMYLCATRTDVSNQPQHFGDGTRLSIL.

This clone was seen a handful of times. V and J are TRBV4-2 and TRBJ2-5, with 9 bases lining up with TRBD1. CDR1 and CDR2 (germline): LGHNA, YNFKEQ. Unmatched junction bases numbered 7, after V lost 0 bases and J lost 5 bases. CDR3 size: 16 residues. DNA of the CDR3: TGTGCCAGCAGCCAAGACGACAGGGGGAGGAGGGAGACCCAGTACTTC. This codes for CASSQDDRGRRETQYF.

This chain joins TRBV9 and TRBJ2-7, with TRBD2 matching 9 bases. The ends lost 4 bases at V and 5 bases at J; junction bases unmatched: 10. In germline, CDR1 is SGDLS, CDR2 YYNGEE. This CDR3 has 15 amino acids. The CDR3 DNA sequence: TGTGCCAGCAGCCCACGAGGGGTAGCGGGGGACGAGCAGTACTTC. This codes for CASSPRGVAGDEQYF.

The chain carries TRBV25-1 and TRBJ1-1; no clear D gene. The CDR3 length is 14 residues. The germline CDR1 and CDR2 sequences are MGHDK and SYGVNS. The V end was cut by 8 bases, the J end by 1 base, with 14 bases between. CDR3 region: CASHGIGGNTEAFF. The CDR3 DNA follows: TGTGCCAGCCATGGGATCGGAGGGAACACTGAAGCTTTCTTT.

In this sample, this clone turned up once. Compared with germline, one end of the junction differs, possibly owing to a read error. The chain is built from TRBV5-1 and TRBJ2-3; D perhaps matches TRBD1 (5 bases). CDR3 length: 14 amino acids. CDR1 is SGHRS and CDR2 is YFSETQ in the germline V gene. CDR3 nucleotides: TGCGCCAGCAGCTTGGACACTCGCACAGGTACGCAGTATTTT. It translates to CASSLDTRTGTQYF.

Concerning this clone itself: The junction departs from the called germline gene at one end, perhaps through a read error. This chain connects TRBV19 to TRBJ1-1; 7 bases are shared with TRBD1. This CDR3 is 13 amino acids long. Germline CDR1 is LNHDA and CDR2 is SQIVND (reference sequence). CDR3 sequence: CASSIGNQGEVFF. The CDR3 bases are TGTGCCAGTAGTATCGGAAATCAGGGGGAAGTTTTCTTT.

This clone was seen a handful of times. The CDR3 DNA reads TGTGCCAGCTCACCCAAGGGGGCCCACGAGCAGTACTTC. This sequence encodes CASSPKGAHEQYF. The rearrangement joins TRBV18 to TRBJ2-7, with 7 nucleotides matching TRBD1. Germline V gene data show CDR1 as KGHSH and CDR2 as LQKENI. With V trimmed by 3 bases and J by 5 bases, 4 bases remained unmatched. The CDR3 length is 13 residues. Based on the CDR3 plus reference TRBV18 and TRBJ2-7, the full variable domain is NAGVMQNPRHLVRRRGQEARLRCSPMKGHSHVYWYRQLPEEGLKFMVYLQKENIIDESGMPKERFSAEFPKEGPSILRIQQVVRGDSAAYFCASSPKGAHEQYFGPGTRLTVT.

The V and J genes are TRBV10-3 and TRBJ2-5, with TRBD2 matching over 16 bases. Germline CDR1 is ENHRY and CDR2 is SYGVKD. This CDR3 region has 18 residues. Trimming took 6 bases from V and 11 from J; bases not matched to a gene: 18. CDR3 nucleotides: TGTGCCATCAGGGGGGACAGTACACCGGGACTAGCGGGAGGGGAGCAGTACTTC. This gives the protein CAIRGDSTPGLAGGEQYF.

This clone showed up just a few times. DNA for the CDR3: TGTGCCAGCAGTCCACTCGGGACAGGAAACTACGAGCAGTACTTC. Translated: CASSPLGTGNYEQYF. The chain links TRBV27 to TRBJ2-7; TRBD1 aligns across 8 bases. Unmatched junction bases numbered 9, after V lost 5 bases and J lost 3 bases. Germline CDR1 reads MNHEY; CDR2 reads SMNVEV (reference sequence). This CDR3 region has 15 residues.

This rearrangement joins TRBV6-5 to TRBJ2-1, with TRBD2 identical over 10 bases. Trimming cost V 6 bases and J 2 bases; bases outside gene matches: 4. This CDR3 comprises 15 residues. CDR1 is MNHEY and CDR2 is SVGAGI in the germline V gene. In DNA, the CDR3 is TGTGCCAGCAGGGGGAGCGGGGGGGCCTACAATGAGCAGTTCTTC. The encoded protein is CASRGSGGAYNEQFF.

The V gene is TRBV13, the J gene TRBJ2-1, with D perhaps TRBD2 (5 bases). V was cut by 5 bases and J by 15 bases, with 17 bases left in between. This CDR3 has 12 residues. Germline loops: CDR1 PRHDT, CDR2 FYEKMQ (reference sequence). The CDR3 sequence: CASSPGTSLPFF. CDR3 sequence (DNA): TGTGCCAGCAGCCCAGGAACTAGTTTGCCGTTCTTC.